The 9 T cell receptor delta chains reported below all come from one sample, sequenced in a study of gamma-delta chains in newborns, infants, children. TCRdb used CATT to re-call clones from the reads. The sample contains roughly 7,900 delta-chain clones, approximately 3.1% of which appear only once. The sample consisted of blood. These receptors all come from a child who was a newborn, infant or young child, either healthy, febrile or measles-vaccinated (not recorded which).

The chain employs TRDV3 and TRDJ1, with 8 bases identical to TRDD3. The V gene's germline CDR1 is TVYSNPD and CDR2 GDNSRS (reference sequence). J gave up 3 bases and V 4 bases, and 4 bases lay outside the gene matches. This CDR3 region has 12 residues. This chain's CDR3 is CACRGISDKLIF. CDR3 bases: TGTGCCTGTAGGGGGATATCCGATAAACTCATCTTT.

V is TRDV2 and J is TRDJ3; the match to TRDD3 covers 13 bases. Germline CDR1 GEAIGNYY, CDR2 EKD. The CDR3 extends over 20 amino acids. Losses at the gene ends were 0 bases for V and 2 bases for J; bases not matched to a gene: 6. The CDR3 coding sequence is TGTGCCTGTGACACCGTACTGGGGGATACGATTGCCTGGGACACCCGACAGATGTTTTTC. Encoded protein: CACDTVLGDTIAWDTRQMFF.

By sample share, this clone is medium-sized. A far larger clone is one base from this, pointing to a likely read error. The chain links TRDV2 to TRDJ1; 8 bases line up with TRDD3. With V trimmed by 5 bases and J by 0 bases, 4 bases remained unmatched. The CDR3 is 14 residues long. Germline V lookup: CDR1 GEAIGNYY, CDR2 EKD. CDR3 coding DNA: TGTGCCTGTGGCGTACTGGGGGACACCGATAAACTCATCTTT. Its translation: CACGVLGDTDKLIF.

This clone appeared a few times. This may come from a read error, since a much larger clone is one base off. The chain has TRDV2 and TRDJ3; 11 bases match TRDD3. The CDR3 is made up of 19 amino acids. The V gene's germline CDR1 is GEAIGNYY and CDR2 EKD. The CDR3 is CACDTGGYASSGDTRQMFF. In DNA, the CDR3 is TGTGCCTGTGACACTGGGGGATACGCAAGCTCCGGGGACACCCGACAGATGTTTTTC.

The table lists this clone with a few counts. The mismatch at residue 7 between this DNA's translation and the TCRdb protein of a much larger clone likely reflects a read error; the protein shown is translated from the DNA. CDR3: CACDWGNSWDTRQMFF. The CDR3 nucleotides are TGTGCCTGTGACTGGGGGAACTCCTGGGACACCCGACAGATGTTTTTC. The rearrangement links TRDV2 to TRDJ3; TRDD3 agrees at 7 bases. The CDR3 contains 16 residues. The J segment lost 0 bases and the V segment lost 3 bases, leaving 1 base of the junction unmatched. Germline V lookup: CDR1 GEAIGNYY, CDR2 EKD.

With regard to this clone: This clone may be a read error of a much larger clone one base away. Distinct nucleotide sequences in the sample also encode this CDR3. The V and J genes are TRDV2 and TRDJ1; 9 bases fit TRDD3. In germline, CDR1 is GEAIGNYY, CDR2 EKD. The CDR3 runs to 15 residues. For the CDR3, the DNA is TGTGCCTGTGTGCCTCTACTGGGGGACACCGATAAGCTCATCTTT. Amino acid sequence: CACVPLLGDTDKLIF.

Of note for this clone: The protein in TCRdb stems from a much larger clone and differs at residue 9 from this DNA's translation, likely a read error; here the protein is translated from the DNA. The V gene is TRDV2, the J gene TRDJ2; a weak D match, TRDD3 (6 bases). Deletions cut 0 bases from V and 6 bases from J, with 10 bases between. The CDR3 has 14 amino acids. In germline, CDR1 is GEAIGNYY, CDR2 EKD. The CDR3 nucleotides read TGTGCCTGTGACACCTGGGGATTGGCAGCACAACTCTTCTTT. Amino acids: CACDTWGLAAQLFF.

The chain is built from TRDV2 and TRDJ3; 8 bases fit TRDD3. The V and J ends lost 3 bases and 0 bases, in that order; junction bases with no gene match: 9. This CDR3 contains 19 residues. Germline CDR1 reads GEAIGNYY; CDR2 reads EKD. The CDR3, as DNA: TGTGCCTGTGACGTACTGGGGGTTCCTAGCTCCTGGGACACCCGACAGATGTTTTTC. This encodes CACDVLGVPSSWDTRQMFF.

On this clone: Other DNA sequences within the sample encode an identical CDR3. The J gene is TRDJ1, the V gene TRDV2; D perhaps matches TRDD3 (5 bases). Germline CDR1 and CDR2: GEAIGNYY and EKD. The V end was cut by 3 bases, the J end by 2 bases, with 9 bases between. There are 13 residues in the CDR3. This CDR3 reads CACDPLGTDKLIF. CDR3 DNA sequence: TGTGCCTGTGACCCCTTGGGGACCGATAAACTCATCTTT.